Described below is a single T cell receptor (beta chain) sequence and its context. Its recognized antigen is unknown. Within one base of it there is no much larger clone, and no base qualities were kept. TCRbeta CDR3 regions were amplified from genomic DNA using the immunoSEQ Assay, a bias-controlled multiplex PCR. The authors' pipeline ran thus. The number of nucleated cells in each sample was estimated from the amplification of reference gene primers within the assay. To quantify the absolute abundance of each unique TCRbeta CDR3 rearrangement, sequence reads were collapsed and filtered. Productive Simpson clonality was computed per sample as the square root of Simpson's diversity index over productive rearrangements. TCRdb carries this immuneACCESS record with in-frame sequences only. Its versions omit some clonotypes, under half of them owing to an unresolved V gene in the studies checked, with the rest unexplained. Clone size and V and J calls were adopted from that table, with D and trimming inferred from the DNA. The sample contains around 430,000 clones, about 86% of them found a single time. Around 10% of the sample lies in the top ten.

This specimen belongs to a study of blood T cell repertoires in COVID-19 (dated by TCRdb to 2018 to 2020). Background for the entire study: Collaborator samples came from the United States, Italy and Spain and covered acute and convalescent phases of COVID-19. The dataset comprised deeply sampled blood TCRbeta repertoires from subjects exposed to, actively infected with, or recovered from COVID-19. The samples were drawn from the first 160 participants of the ongoing ImmuneRACE study and from 950 to 1,500 subjects provided by 6 global collaborators. Where available, HLA class I and class II types were taken from metadata supplied by the sample provider and were not determined by assay-based typing. The repertoires were made available in a free public database intended to serve as a resource for research on the immune response to SARS-CoV-2. A de-identified subject ID, COVID-19 status, age in years and sex were almost always included in the sample metadata. The material from the prospective study consisted of cDNA or gDNA derived from T cells, B-cell-depleted T cells, or PBMCs.

V is shortened by 5 bases, J by 3 bases, and the region joining them spans 13 bases. From the cysteine up to the phenylalanine, the CDR3 has a length of 14 residues. Here the CDR3 DNA is all that survives: 42 bases in frame from base 1. According to the germline V gene (reference sequence), CDR1 reads SEHNR and CDR2 reads FQNEAQ. Results and caveats for the whole study, not just this receptor: How much clinical and demographic metadata was included differed by source and by participant, and the metadata was provided uncurated.

Participants in the prospective study were aged 18 to 89 years, lived in more than 20 United States geographic areas, and enrolled through a virtual design. Cohort assignment in the prospective study relied on participant-reported clinical history from a screening survey and a study questionnaire. Recovered participants in ImmuneRACE Cohort 3 were defined by two consecutive negative NP/OP PCR tests, clearance by a healthcare professional, or resolution of symptoms. Mobile phlebotomists in the prospective study collected whole blood, serum and a nasopharyngeal or oropharyngeal swab from every participant. Additional blood draws and questionnaires over an approximately 2-month period could optionally be provided by prospective study participants. Before DNA extraction, blood samples from the prospective study were shipped at room temperature or frozen.

The sample consisted of PBMCs or T cells enriched from blood (not recorded which). This receptor was obtained from a woman between 45 and 65 years old who had recovered from COVID-19. This sequence uses TRBV7-9 and TRBJ1-1; the D gene cannot be named for sure. The CDR3 reads as follows: CASSLGSGDTEAFF. The nucleotide sequence is given as TGTGCCAGCAGCCTAGGGAGCGGGGACACTGAAGCTTTCTTT.